The 9 T cell receptor beta chains in this list originate from one sample, sequenced in a study of blood T cell repertoires in COVID-19. Produced via immunoSEQ multiplex PCR; TCRdb's table is partial and in-frame only. The sample includes approximately 97,000 clones, roughly 81% of them seen just once. Material: peripheral blood. The receptors originated from a man between 40 and 49 years old with active or convalescent COVID-19.

This chain joins TRBV19 and TRBJ1-2; 7 nucleotides line up with TRBD1. J lost 8 bases, V lost 7 bases, and 10 bases had no gene match. Per germline, CDR1 LNHDA and CDR2 SQIVND (reference sequence). This CDR3 is 13 amino acids long. DNA for the CDR3: TGTGCCAGTAATGCGGACAGGACGGGGGGCTACACCTTC. This encodes CASNADRTGGYTF.

The rearrangement links TRBV9 to TRBJ2-1; D might be TRBD2 (7 bases). The CDR3 covers 14 residues. Per the germline V gene, CDR1 is SGDLS and CDR2 is YYNGEE. V lost 2 bases and J lost 8, with 14 bases in between. CDR3 residues: CASSVMTGGDEQFF. For the CDR3, the DNA is TGTGCCAGCAGCGTTATGACGGGGGGCGATGAGCAGTTCTTC.

The chain uses TRBV20-1 and TRBJ2-2; D ambiguous. The V end lost 5 bases, the J end lost 4 bases, and 5 bases lay between the germline ends. The germline V gene has CDR1 DFQATT and CDR2 SNEGSKA (reference sequence). This CDR3 has 11 residues. The CDR3 spells CSAYITGELFF. Here the CDR3 DNA reads TGCAGTGCTTACATCACCGGGGAGCTGTTTTTT.

This chain joins TRBV5-1 and TRBJ2-7; TRBD2 is a possible D gene (6 bases). Trimming pared 9 bases from V and 5 bases from J, leaving 21 bases between. From germline, CDR1 is SGHRS and CDR2 YFSETQ. The CDR3 runs to 14 residues. DNA for the CDR3: TGCGCCACCACAGACAGTGCCGGGAGTAACGAGCAGTACTTC. Its protein product is CATTDSAGSNEQYF. The full variable domain, rest sourced from reference TRBV5-1 and TRBJ2-7, is KAGVTQTPRYLIKTRGQQVTLSCSPISGHRSVSWYQQTPGQGLQFLFEYFSETQRNKGNFPGRFSGRQFSNSRSEMNVSTLELGDSALYLCATTDSAGSNEQYFGPGTRLTVT.

The rearrangement links TRBV5-6 to TRBJ1-6; D ambiguous. This CDR3 is 17 amino acids long. CDR1 and CDR2 (germline): SGHDT, YYEEEE. Trimming stripped 4 bases from V and 0 bases from J, with 14 bases between. CDR3 region: CASSLLGESSYNSPLHF. The CDR3 coding sequence is TGTGCCAGCAGCCTACTCGGGGAGAGCTCCTATAATTCACCCCTCCACTTT. The full variable domain, completed using reference TRBV5-6 and TRBJ1-6, is DAGVTQSPTHLIKTRGQQVTLRCSPKSGHDTVSWYQQALGQGPQFIFQYYEEEERQRGNFPDRFSGHQFPNYSSELNVNALLLGDSALYLCASSLLGESSYNSPLHFGNGTRLTVT.

V is TRBV18 and J is TRBJ2-6, with unresolved D. Per germline, CDR1 KGHSH and CDR2 LQKENI. Trimming left V 0 bases short and J 0 bases short, with 12 bases between. The CDR3 consists of 18 residues. The CDR3 DNA sequence: TGTGCCAGCTCACCACCGGGCAGGCTTACCTCTGGGGCCAACGTCCTGACTTTC. This gives the protein CASSPPGRLTSGANVLTF.

The CDR3 nucleotides are TGTGCCAGCAGCCCCAGGGGATCGGCTAATGAAAAACTGTTTTTT. This sequence encodes CASSPRGSANEKLFF. The chain links TRBV6-5 to TRBJ1-4; D is perhaps TRBD1 (6 bases). CDR3 length equals 15 residues. The ends were cut back, 6 bases at V and 3 bases at J, with 14 bases in the middle. CDR1 and CDR2 (germline): MNHEY, SVGAGI.

The count of this clone is one. The chain recombines TRBV29-1 with TRBJ1-2; TRBD1 matches 10 bases. The V gene end was trimmed by 6 bases and the J gene end by 3 bases; junction bases not matched to a gene: 4. The CDR3 runs to 13 residues. Germline CDR1 and CDR2: SQVTM and ANQGSEA. Here the CDR3 reads CSVADRGDYGYTF. CDR3 sequence (DNA): TGCAGCGTAGCGGACAGGGGGGACTATGGCTACACCTTC.

This chain connects TRBV10-2 to TRBJ1-6; 8 nucleotides match TRBD1. The CDR3 is 14 amino acids. Germline values: CDR1 WSHSY, CDR2 SAAADI. J was trimmed by 7 bases and V by 5 bases; bases with no gene match: 4. The CDR3, as DNA: TGCGCCAGCAGTCCGGGACAGGTGAATTCACCCCTCCACTTT. Protein: CASSPGQVNSPLHF.